These T cell receptor beta chains were read from a single sample in a study of human T cells and chemical hapten exposure. TCRdb passed the RACE reads through MiXCR, listing each CDR3 protein once. This table has about 57,000 distinct CDR3 sequences, 9% to 9.5% appearing once. The sample consisted of whole blood, taken in connection with sensitization to the hapten diphenylcyclopropenone (DPC). These receptors all stem from a woman in her forties with alopecia areata. Some clones in this sample may be carry-over from other donors' samples. CDR3s include the opening cysteine and the closing phenylalanine or tryptophan. Each record gives: D gene, V gene, clone size, J gene, CDR3 DNA, CDR3 protein. The D gene is left open where the match is weak. Size is stated for part of the rows, as once, few or many counts, or as a class when the clone is expanded.

d_call: NA
v_call: TRBV20-1
clone_size: many
j_call: TRBJ1-4
cdr3_nt: TGCAGTGCCCTAGGGGATATGAAACTGTTTTTT
cdr3_aa: CSALGDMKLFF

d_call: NA
v_call: TRBV20-1
clone_size: many
j_call: TRBJ1-1
cdr3_nt: TGCAGGGCTCAGGGTTCTGAAGCTTTCTTT
cdr3_aa: CRAQGSEAFF

d_call: NA
v_call: TRBV4-3
clone_size: many
j_call: TRBJ2-2
cdr3_nt: TGCGCCAGCAGCCAAGATAAGGGCCGCGGCACCGGGGAGCTGTTTTTT
cdr3_aa: CASSQDKGRGTGELFF

d_call: TRBD2
v_call: TRBV29-1
clone_size: many
j_call: TRBJ2-5
cdr3_nt: TGCAGCGTGAGGCCCGGGGGACTAGCGGGGGGAATGGAGACCCAGTACTTC
cdr3_aa: CSVRPGGLAGGMETQYF

d_call: NA
v_call: TRBV20-1
clone_size: NA
j_call: TRBJ2-3
cdr3_nt: TGCAGTGCTAGAGAAGGCCCCGGGACAGATACGCAGTATTTT
cdr3_aa: CSAREGPGTDTQYF

d_call: TRBD1
v_call: TRBV4-3
clone_size: NA
j_call: TRBJ2-7
cdr3_nt: TGCGCCAGCAGTCACAGGGGTAACGGCTACGAGCAGTACTTC
cdr3_aa: CASSHRGNGYEQYF

d_call: NA
v_call: TRBV2
clone_size: many
j_call: TRBJ2-2
cdr3_nt: TGTGCCAGCAGCGAACTAGGAGCCGGGGAGCTGTTTTTT
cdr3_aa: CASSELGAGELFF

d_call: TRBD1
v_call: TRBV7-8
clone_size: many
j_call: TRBJ2-1
cdr3_nt: TGTGCCAGCAGCTTATGGGGTGTGGGACAGGGGGTGAACAATGAGCAGTTCTTC
cdr3_aa: CASSLWGVGQGVNNEQFF

d_call: NA
v_call: TRBV18
clone_size: many
j_call: TRBJ1-6
cdr3_nt: TGTGCCAGCTCACCTAGCTATGGAGCACCCCTCCACTTT
cdr3_aa: CASSPSYGAPLHF

d_call: NA
v_call: TRBV29-1
clone_size: many
j_call: TRBJ1-1
cdr3_nt: TGCAGCGTGCACAGAGCTGAAGCTTTCTTT
cdr3_aa: CSVHRAEAFF

d_call: TRBD2
v_call: TRBV19
clone_size: many
j_call: TRBJ2-5
cdr3_nt: TGTGCCAGTAGTTTCGGACTAGCGGGGGCTCAAGAGACCCAGTACTTC
cdr3_aa: CASSFGLAGAQETQYF